This T cell receptor (beta chain) was profiled in a study of T cell responses to AZD1222 COVID-19 vaccine. Germline V CDR1 and CDR2: MNHEY, SVGAGI. V lost 6 bases to trimming and J lost 10 bases, with 10 bases between them. The CDR3 totals 12 residues. Method: immunoSEQ multiplex PCR; TCRdb's copy keeps in-frame clones and lacks some. In the table there are 95,000 to 150,000 clones, about 90% of which are singletons. The chain couples TRBV6-5 to TRBJ1-6; D is possibly TRBD1 (5 bases). The sample consisted of peripheral blood, taken on day 0 of AZD1222 vaccination. This clonotype originated in an adult in good health. CDR3 sequence (DNA): TGTGCCAGCAGCAACAGGTTGTCACCCCTCCACTTT. Translated, it gives CASSNRLSPLHF.